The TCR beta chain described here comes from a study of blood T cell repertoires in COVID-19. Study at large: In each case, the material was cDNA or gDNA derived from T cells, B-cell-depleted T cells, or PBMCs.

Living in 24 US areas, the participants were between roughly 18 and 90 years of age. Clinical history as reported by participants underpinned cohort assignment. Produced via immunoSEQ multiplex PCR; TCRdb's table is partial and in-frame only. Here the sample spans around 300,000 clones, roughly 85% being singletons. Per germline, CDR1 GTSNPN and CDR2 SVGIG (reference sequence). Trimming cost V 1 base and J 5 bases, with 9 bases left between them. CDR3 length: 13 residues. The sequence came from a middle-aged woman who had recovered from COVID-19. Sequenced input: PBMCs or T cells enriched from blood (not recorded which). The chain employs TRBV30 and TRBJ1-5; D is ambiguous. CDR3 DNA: TGTGCCTGGAGTGCCCAGGTAGATCAGCCCCAGCATTTT. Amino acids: CAWSAQVDQPQHF. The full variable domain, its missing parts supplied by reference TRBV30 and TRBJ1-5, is SQTIHQWPATLVQPVGSPLSLECTVEGTSNPNLYWYRQAAGRGLQLLFYSVGIGQISSEVPQNLSASRPQDRQFILSSKKLLLSDSGFYLCAWSAQVDQPQHFGDGTRLSIL.